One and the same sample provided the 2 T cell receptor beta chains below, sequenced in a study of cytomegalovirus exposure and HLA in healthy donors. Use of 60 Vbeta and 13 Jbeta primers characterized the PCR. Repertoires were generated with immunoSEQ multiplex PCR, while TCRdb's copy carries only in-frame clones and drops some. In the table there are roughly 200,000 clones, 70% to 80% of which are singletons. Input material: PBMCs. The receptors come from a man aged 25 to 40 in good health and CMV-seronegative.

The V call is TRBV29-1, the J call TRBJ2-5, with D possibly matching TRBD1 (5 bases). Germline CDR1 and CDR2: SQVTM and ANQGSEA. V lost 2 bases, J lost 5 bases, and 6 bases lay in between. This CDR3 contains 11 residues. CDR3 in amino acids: CSVERGETQYF. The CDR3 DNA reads TGCAGCGTTGAAAGGGGCGAGACCCAGTACTTC. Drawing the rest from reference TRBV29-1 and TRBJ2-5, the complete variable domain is SAVISQKPSRDICQRGTSLTIQCQVDSQVTMMFWYRQQPGQSLTLIATANQGSEATYESGFVIDKFPISRPNLTFSTLTVSNMSPEDSSIYLCSVERGETQYFGPGTRLLVL.

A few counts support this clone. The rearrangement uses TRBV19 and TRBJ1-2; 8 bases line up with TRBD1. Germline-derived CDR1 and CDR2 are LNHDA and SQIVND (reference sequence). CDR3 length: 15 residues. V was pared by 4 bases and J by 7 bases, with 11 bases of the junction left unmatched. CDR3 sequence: CASSTSDRDGGGYTF. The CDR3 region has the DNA TGTGCCAGTAGTACATCGGACAGGGACGGCGGTGGCTACACCTTC.